A single sample gave rise to the 8 T cell receptor beta chains below, sequenced in a study of Ad26.COV2.S vaccination and SARS-CoV-2 variants. This table comes from immunoSEQ multiplex PCR, and its TCRdb copy is limited to in-frame clones, with some not included. Of some 180,000 clones listed, approximately 88% were seen once; the top ten hold less than 6%. Sequences were derived from peripheral blood, sampled after recovery from COVID-19. These receptors all come from a human donor who had recovered from COVID-19.

There are a few counts of this clone. The rearrangement uses TRBV18 and TRBJ2-3; no clear D gene. The CDR3 contains 16 residues. CDR1 and CDR2 (germline): KGHSH, LQKENI. Trimming left V 4 bases short and J 0 bases short, with 14 bases between. CDR3 in DNA: TGTGCCAGCTCACGGTCGGGCGTCCCGAGCACAGATACGCAGTATTTT. It is translated as CASSRSGVPSTDTQYF. The full variable domain, completed using reference TRBV18 and TRBJ2-3, is NAGVMQNPRHLVRRRGQEARLRCSPMKGHSHVYWYRQLPEEGLKFMVYLQKENIIDESGMPKERFSAEFPKEGPSILRIQQVVRGDSAAYFCASSRSGVPSTDTQYFGPGTRLTVL.

This clone was detected a few times. The chain has TRBV3-1 (or the pseudogene TRBV3-2) and TRBJ1-1, with a weak D call TRBD1 (5 bases). Germline V gene data show CDR1 as LGHDT and CDR2 as YNNKEL (reference sequence). This CDR3 is 14 amino acids long. V lost 1 base to trimming and J lost 1 base, with 7 bases between them. For the CDR3, the DNA is TGTGCCAGCAGCCAAGTCCAGGGGAACACTGAAGCTTTCTTT. Translation: CASSQVQGNTEAFF.

This clone was observed a handful of times. The chain links TRBV7-2 to TRBJ1-1; D possibly corresponds to TRBD1 (5 bases). Germline lookup yields CDR1 SGHTA and CDR2 FQGNSA. There are 14 residues in the CDR3. Trimming cost V 3 bases and J 1 base, with 9 bases left between them. CDR3 residues: CASSFGGGNTEAFF. For the CDR3, the DNA is TGTGCCAGCAGCTTTGGCGGGGGGAACACTGAAGCTTTCTTT.

About this clone: A much larger clone differs by one base, so this may be a read error. The rearrangement links TRBV9 to TRBJ2-3; 7 nucleotides agree with TRBD2. The CDR3 has 14 residues. Germline V CDR1 and CDR2: SGDLS, YYNGEE. Trimming at V came to 4 bases and at J to 6 bases, leaving 8 bases not matched to a gene. Here the CDR3 DNA reads TGTGCCAGCAGCCGCAACTGGGGGGGGGATACGCAGTATTTT. It yields the protein CASSRNWGGDTQYF.

The J gene is TRBJ1-6, the V gene TRBV6-1; tentative D call: TRBD1 (5 bases). Trimming shortened V by 2 bases and J by 4 bases, and 9 bases separated the two germline ends. From germline, CDR1 is MNHNS and CDR2 SASEGT. The CDR3 has 15 amino acids. CDR3: CASSESGRYNSPLHF. Written as DNA, the CDR3 is TGTGCCAGCAGTGAATCAGGGCGATATAATTCACCCCTCCACTTT.

The genes are TRBV5-4 and TRBJ2-2, with no clear D. The CDR3 has 14 residues. Deletions cut 2 bases from V and 0 bases from J, with 5 bases between. Germline values: CDR1 SGHNT, CDR2 YYREEE (reference sequence). The CDR3 DNA is TGTGCCAGCAGCTTAGGGACGAACACCGGGGAGCTGTTTTTT. Its protein is CASSLGTNTGELFF. The complete variable domain, with remaining parts taken from reference TRBV5-4 and TRBJ2-2, reads ETGVTQSPTHLIKTRGQQVTLRCSSQSGHNTVSWYQQALGQGPQFIFQYYREEENGRGNFPPRFSGLQFPNYSSELNVNALELDDSALYLCASSLGTNTGELFFGEGSRLTVL.

The chain recombines TRBV3-1 (or the pseudogene TRBV3-2) with TRBJ2-1; a weak D match, TRBD2 (6 bases). V lost 0 bases and J 4 bases, leaving 10 bases between the germline ends. This CDR3 is built from 15 residues. Germline V gives CDR1 LGHDT, CDR2 YNNKEL (reference sequence). In DNA form, the CDR3 reads TGTGCCAGCAGCCAAGATACGGGGGATTACAATGAGCAGTTCTTC. Translated: CASSQDTGDYNEQFF.

The genes are TRBV25-1 and TRBJ2-5; no reliable D call. Germline values: CDR1 MGHDK, CDR2 SYGVNS. V gave up 0 bases and J gave up 0 bases, with 8 bases separating them. CDR3 length equals 15 residues. The CDR3 DNA reads as TGTGCCAGCAGTGAATATGTCTACTACCAAGAGACCCAGTACTTC. Translated: CASSEYVYYQETQYF.